This T cell receptor beta chain was sequenced during a study of T-cell reconstitution after alpha-beta-depleted transplantation in children. The CDR3 sequence is 14 residues long. Germline-derived CDR1 and CDR2 are MGHRA and YSYEKL. V was trimmed by 0 bases and J by 8 bases, leaving 10 bases between them. Construction of the TCRbeta library involved unique molecular identifiers. One entry per CDR3 protein, called by TCRdb with MiXCR from the PCR reads. The table shows approximately 200,000 distinct CDR3 sequences, with roughly 15% occurring only once. The clonotype comes from a human donor who donated a stem cell graft to a child with acute lymphoblastic leukemia. This specimen was PBMCs from the stem cell graft donor, taken from the stem cell graft. The rearrangement links TRBV4-1 to TRBJ2-2, with a possible D match to TRBD2 (5 bases). This chain's CDR3 is CASSQERGSGELFF. For the CDR3, the DNA is TGCGCCAGCAGCCAAGAACGGGGTTCGGGGGAGCTGTTTTTT.